This record concerns one TCR beta chain sequence. These data come from a study of cytomegalovirus exposure and HLA in healthy donors. At the level of the study: A subsequent analysis stated that the approximately 110 validation repertoires were run on the same platform as the roughly 670 first-cohort repertoires.

The CDR3 has 15 residues. In germline, CDR1 is MGHRA, CDR2 YSYEKL. V gave up 1 base and J gave up 0 bases, with 9 bases separating them. The data were produced by immunoSEQ multiplex PCR, yet TCRdb's version contains in-frame clones alone and is incomplete. Found here are some 110,000 clones, less than 90% of them singletons; the top ten hold about 2%. The chain employs TRBV4-1 and TRBJ1-1, with D unclear. The specimen was PBMCs. The origin of this receptor is a woman aged 18 to 35 in good health and CMV-seropositive. CDR3 sequence (DNA): TGCGCCAGCAGCCAAGTTCCATTCCTGAACACTGAAGCTTTCTTT. Translation: CASSQVPFLNTEAFF.